One sample yielded the 9 T cell receptor beta chains listed below, sequenced in a study of technical replicates of blood from several donors. This table comes from immunoSEQ multiplex PCR, and its TCRdb copy is limited to in-frame clones, with some not included. This table holds some 81,000 clones, about 91% found once. The sample comprised T cells isolated from PBMCs. The receptors derive from a human donor in good health.

CDR3 coding DNA: TGCGCCAGCAGCTTGGCGGGGACTAGCGGGACCGAGCAGTACTTC. It translates to CASSLAGTSGTEQYF. The gene calls are TRBV5-1 and TRBJ2-7; 13 nucleotides match TRBD2. Trimming at V came to 0 bases and at J to 6 bases, leaving 3 bases not matched to a gene. The CDR3 extends over 15 amino acids. Germline V gene data show CDR1 as SGHRS and CDR2 as YFSETQ.

The chain joins TRBV10-3 to TRBJ1-5; D is ambiguous. Trimming pared 5 bases from V and 7 bases from J, leaving 6 bases between. The CDR3 is made up of 11 amino acids. Germline V gene sequence: CDR1 ENHRY, CDR2 SYGVKD. CDR3 protein: CAISRLQPQHF. The CDR3 bases are TGTGCCATCAGTCGTCTCCAGCCCCAGCATTTT.

The chain couples TRBV15 to TRBJ2-7; D perhaps matches TRBD1 (5 bases). V lost 5 bases to trimming and J lost 3 bases, with 11 bases between them. CDR1 is LNHNV and CDR2 is YYDKDF in the germline V gene (reference sequence). This CDR3 contains 13 residues. For the CDR3, the DNA is TGTGCCACCAGCGCCGACAGAATCTACGAGCAGTACTTC. It is translated as CATSADRIYEQYF. Full variable domain (outside the CDR3, taken from reference TRBV15 and TRBJ2-7): DAMVIQNPRYQVTQFGKPVTLSCSQTLNHNVMYWYQQKSSQAPKLLFHYYDKDFNNEADTPDNFQSRRPNTSFCFLDIRSPGLGDTAMYLCATSADRIYEQYFGPGTRLTVT.

The gene calls are TRBV9 and TRBJ2-1; 12 bases are shared with TRBD2. Unmatched junction bases numbered 17, after V lost 4 bases and J lost 15 bases. The CDR3 runs to 16 residues. Germline CDR1 is SGDLS and CDR2 is YYNGEE. CDR3 DNA: TGTGCCAGCAGCTTATCTAGCGGGGGGGCTCCCAAGGATGCGTTCTTC. Translating gives CASSLSSGGAPKDAFF.

This chain links TRBV6-5 with TRBJ2-7; 8 positions match TRBD1. This CDR3 is 15 amino acids long. V lost 6 bases, J lost 3 bases, and 10 bases stayed unmatched. Germline V gives CDR1 MNHEY, CDR2 SVGAGI. CDR3 coding DNA: TGTGCCAGCAGGTCCTCCGGGACAGGCGGCTACGAGCAGTACTTC. Its protein is CASRSSGTGGYEQYF.

The chain links TRBV7-3 to TRBJ2-1; TRBD2 aligns across 8 bases. Germline V gene sequence: CDR1 SGHTA, CDR2 FQGTGA. V lost 0 bases to trimming and J lost 3 bases; unmatched junction nucleotides: 1. CDR3 size: 15 residues. CDR3 amino acids: CASSLTSGVYNEQFF. The CDR3 DNA follows: TGTGCCAGCAGCTTAACTAGCGGGGTCTACAATGAGCAGTTCTTC. The variable domain in full, completed from reference TRBV7-3 and TRBJ2-1, reads GAGVSQTPSNKVTEKGKYVELRCDPISGHTALYWYRQSLGQGPEFLIYFQGTGAADDSGLPNDRFFAVRPEGSVSTLKIQRTERGDSAVYLCASSLTSGVYNEQFFGPGTRLTVL.

The gene calls are TRBV5-1 and TRBJ1-1; 10 bases match TRBD1. The CDR3 has 15 residues. From germline, CDR1 is SGHRS and CDR2 YFSETQ. The trim removed 1 base at V and 11 bases at J, leaving 11 bases unmatched. The DNA for the CDR3 is TGCGCCAGCAGCTTGCTTGAGACAGGGGGCTGGGGGGCTTTCTTT. The encoded protein is CASSLLETGGWGAFF. The variable domain in full, with the rest retrieved from reference TRBV5-1 and TRBJ1-1, is KAGVTQTPRYLIKTRGQQVTLSCSPISGHRSVSWYQQTPGQGLQFLFEYFSETQRNKGNFPGRFSGRQFSNSRSEMNVSTLELGDSALYLCASSLLETGGWGAFFGQGTRLTVV.

This chain uses TRBV27 with TRBJ2-5; TRBD2 matches at 8 bases. This CDR3 spans 14 amino acids. V gave up 4 bases and J gave up 7 bases; unmatched junction bases: 8. The germline CDR1 and CDR2 sequences are MNHEY and SMNVEV (reference sequence). The DNA for the CDR3 is TGTGCCAGCAGTTCACTAGCGGTACCTGGGACCCAGTACTTC. This sequence encodes CASSSLAVPGTQYF.

This rearrangement joins TRBV29-1 to TRBJ2-7; weak D call: TRBD1 (6 bases). Trimming took 6 bases from V and 6 from J, leaving 15 bases between them. CDR3 length: 12 amino acids. Germline V lookup: CDR1 SQVTM, CDR2 ANQGSEA. The CDR3 DNA sequence: TGCAGCGTAAGGGGTTGGGACATCGAGCAGTACTTC. Its protein product is CSVRGWDIEQYF.